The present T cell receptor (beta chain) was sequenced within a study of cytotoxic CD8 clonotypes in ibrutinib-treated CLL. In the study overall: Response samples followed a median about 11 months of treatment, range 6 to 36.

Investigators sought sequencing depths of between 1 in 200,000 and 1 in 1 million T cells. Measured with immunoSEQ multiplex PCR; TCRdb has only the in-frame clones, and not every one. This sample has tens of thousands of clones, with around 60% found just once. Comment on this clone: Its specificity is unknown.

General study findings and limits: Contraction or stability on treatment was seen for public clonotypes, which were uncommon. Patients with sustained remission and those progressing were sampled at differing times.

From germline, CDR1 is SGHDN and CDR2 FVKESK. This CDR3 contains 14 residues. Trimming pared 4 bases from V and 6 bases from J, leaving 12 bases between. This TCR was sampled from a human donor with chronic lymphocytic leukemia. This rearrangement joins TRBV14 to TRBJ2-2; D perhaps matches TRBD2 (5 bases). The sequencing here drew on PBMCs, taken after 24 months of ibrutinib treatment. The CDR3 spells CASSPSWRPGELFF. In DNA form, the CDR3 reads TGTGCCAGCAGCCCCAGCTGGAGGCCCGGGGAGCTGTTTTTT. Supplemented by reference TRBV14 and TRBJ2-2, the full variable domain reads EAGVTQFPSHSVIEKGQTVTLRCDPISGHDNLYWYRRVMGKEIKFLLHFVKESKQDESGMPNNRFLAERTGGTYSTLKVQPAELEDSGVYFCASSPSWRPGELFFGEGSRLTVL.